These 20 T cell receptor beta chains originate from one sample sequenced in a study of T cell responses to AZD1222 COVID-19 vaccine. Clones were read by immunoSEQ multiplex PCR, and TCRdb kept only the in-frame ones, dropping some. The sample carries about 120,000 clones, about 92% recorded once. Sample: peripheral blood, taken 28 days after the second AZD1222 dose. These receptors were obtained from an adult who received the AZD1222 COVID-19 vaccine.

J is TRBJ2-5 and V is TRBV9, with 9 nucleotides matching TRBD2. From germline, CDR1 is SGDLS and CDR2 YYNGEE. The CDR3 runs 16 residues. The J segment lost 2 bases and the V segment lost 0 bases, leaving 5 bases of the junction unmatched. The CDR3 region is CASSVGVAGAQETQYF. DNA for the CDR3: TGTGCCAGCAGCGTAGGGGTAGCGGGGGCTCAAGAGACCCAGTACTTC.

The chain combines TRBV11-2 with TRBJ2-5; 12 bases line up with TRBD2. V shed 5 bases and J 5 bases; nucleotides not matched to a gene: 18. Germline assignment: CDR1 SGHAT and CDR2 FQNNGV. The CDR3 covers 19 residues. The CDR3 coding sequence is TGTGCCAGCAGCCCGCTAGCGGGGGGGGCAATGATGGCCGGGGAGACCCAGTACTTC. This encodes CASSPLAGGAMMAGETQYF. Full variable domain (remainder filled in from reference TRBV11-2 and TRBJ2-5): EAGVAQSPRYKIIEKRQSVAFWCNPISGHATLYWYQQILGQGPKLLIQFQNNGVVDDSQLPKDRFSAERLKGVDSTLKIQPAKLEDSAVYLCASSPLAGGAMMAGETQYFGPGTRLLVL.

The chain recombines TRBV28 with TRBJ1-2; tentative D call: TRBD1 (5 bases). The CDR3 extends over 16 amino acids. The ends were cut back, 11 bases at V and 3 bases at J, with 25 bases in the middle. From germline, CDR1 is MDHEN and CDR2 SYDVKM. CDR3 nucleotides: TGTGCCTCCGAGATGTCTGGGCCGACAGCATACTATGGCTACACCTTC. It translates to CASEMSGPTAYYGYTF.

The rearrangement uses TRBV30 and TRBJ1-2; 8 bases are a match to TRBD1. This CDR3 region has 12 residues. The trim removed 4 bases at V and 7 bases at J, leaving 5 bases unmatched. CDR1 is GTSNPN and CDR2 is SVGIG in the germline V gene (reference sequence). In DNA, the CDR3 is TGTGCCTGGAATGACAGGGGATCTGGCTACACCTTC. Protein sequence: CAWNDRGSGYTF.

This chain joins TRBV3-1 (or the pseudogene TRBV3-2) and TRBJ1-1; a weak D match, TRBD1 (6 bases). Germline V gives CDR1 LGHDT, CDR2 YNNKEL (reference sequence). Trimming left V 4 bases short and J 8 bases short, with 8 bases between. CDR3 length: 11 amino acids. This chain's CDR3 is CASSRTGEAFF. Written as DNA, the CDR3 is TGTGCCAGCAGCCGAACAGGGGAAGCTTTCTTT.

The rearrangement links TRBV7-9 to TRBJ2-5; D unresolved. The CDR3 contains 13 residues. Trimming removed 0 bases at V and 1 base at J, with 3 bases between. The germline V gene encodes CDR1 SEHNR and CDR2 FQNEAQ (reference sequence). The CDR3 DNA reads as TGTGCCAGCAGCTTAGCCTCCCAAGAGACCCAGTACTTC. Its protein product is CASSLASQETQYF.

The DNA of the CDR3 is TGTGCCATCAGTGAGACCAGCCGAGCGCTTGATGGCTACACCTTC. This sequence encodes CAISETSRALDGYTF. V and J are TRBV10-3 and TRBJ1-2, with D hard to call. Trimming removed 2 bases from V and 6 bases from J, with 16 bases in between. Germline V gene sequence: CDR1 ENHRY, CDR2 SYGVKD. The CDR3 totals 15 residues.

The rearrangement uses TRBV9 and TRBJ2-7; D gene unclear. The CDR3 is made up of 13 amino acids. Germline assignment: CDR1 SGDLS and CDR2 YYNGEE. V lost 0 bases and J lost 5, with 9 bases in between. The DNA of the CDR3 is TGTGCCAGCAGCGTAGGGGTCGCGCACGAGCAGTACTTC. Its translation: CASSVGVAHEQYF.

The V gene is TRBV9, the J gene TRBJ2-2; no firm D call. There are 14 residues in the CDR3. Trimming pared 0 bases from V and 3 bases from J, leaving 6 bases between. Per germline, CDR1 SGDLS and CDR2 YYNGEE. The CDR3: CASSVGADTGELFF. The DNA for the CDR3 is TGTGCCAGCAGCGTAGGGGCAGACACCGGGGAGCTGTTTTTT.

V and J are TRBV6-5 and TRBJ1-5, with 7 bases aligning to TRBD1. V trimming: 4 bases; J trimming: 4 bases; junction bases outside the gene matches: 7. The CDR3 has 15 residues. Germline V gene lookup returns CDR1 MNHEY and CDR2 SVGAGI. In DNA form, the CDR3 reads TGTGCCAGCAGTTTGGGACAGTTAACAAATCAGCCCCAGCATTTT. It encodes CASSLGQLTNQPQHF.

CDR3 loop: CASSITFPGISGEQYF. The CDR3 nucleotides read TGTGCCAGCAGTATCACCTTCCCAGGGATCTCGGGCGAGCAGTACTTC. This sequence joins TRBV2 and TRBJ2-7; the D gene is possibly TRBD1 (5 bases). Germline CDR1 reads SNHLY; CDR2 reads FYNNEI. V was trimmed by 5 bases and J by 6 bases, leaving 23 bases between them. The CDR3 is made up of 16 amino acids. Drawing the rest from reference TRBV2 and TRBJ2-7, the complete variable domain is EPEVTQTPSHQVTQMGQEVILRCVPISNHLYFYWYRQILGQKVEFLVSFYNNEISEKSEIFDDQFSVERPDGSNFTLKIRSTKLEDSAMYFCASSITFPGISGEQYFGPGTRLTVT.

This chain connects TRBV12-3 or TRBV12-4 to TRBJ2-3; no clear D. V lost 6 bases to trimming and J lost 3 bases, with 4 bases between them. The length of the CDR3 is 11 residues. Written as DNA, the CDR3 is TGTGCCAGCAGAACTACAGATACGCAGTATTTT. This codes for CASRTTDTQYF.

The chain carries TRBV12-3 or TRBV12-4 and TRBJ1-2; 8 nucleotides align to TRBD1. There are 11 residues in the CDR3. V dropped 6 bases and J dropped 13; count of bases not matched to a gene: 7. CDR3 residues: CASRQGALITF. The CDR3 region has the DNA TGTGCCAGCAGGCAGGGGGCACTCATCACCTTC.

The genes are TRBV24-1 and TRBJ2-5; TRBD1 might be the D (6 bases). This CDR3 has 14 residues. V lost 4 bases and J 2 bases, leaving 10 bases between the germline ends. The germline V gene encodes CDR1 KGHDR and CDR2 SFDVKD. The CDR3 region is CATSDRTAQETQYF. DNA of the CDR3: TGTGCCACCAGTGACCGGACAGCTCAAGAGACCCAGTACTTC.

In this sample, this clone turned up a few times. Mismatch with germline at one junction end may stem from a read error. The chain is built from TRBV10-2 and TRBJ2-6; 7 bases map to TRBD1. Germline V gene sequence: CDR1 WSHSY, CDR2 SAAADI. CDR3 length equals 18 residues. This CDR3 is CASLDRSFSLTGPNVLTF. CDR3 sequence (DNA): TGCGCCAGCCTGGACAGGAGTTTTTCGCTTACTGGGCCCAACGTCCTGACTTTC.

This clone was picked up one time. This chain joins TRBV2 and TRBJ1-1, with a tentative D call TRBD1 (5 bases). The germline CDR1 and CDR2 sequences are SNHLY and FYNNEI. The CDR3 consists of 14 residues. V dropped 3 bases and J dropped 3 bases, with 11 bases sitting between them. CDR3 in amino acids: CASSDGGGYTEAFF. In DNA form, the CDR3 reads TGTGCCAGCAGTGATGGTGGGGGGTACACTGAAGCTTTCTTT.

The V and J genes are TRBV3-1 (or the pseudogene TRBV3-2) and TRBJ2-3, with 12 bases that match TRBD2. Germline CDR1 reads LGHDT; CDR2 reads YNNKEL (reference sequence). CDR3 length: 17 residues. The V and J ends lost 0 bases and 5 bases, in that order; junction bases with no gene match: 6. In DNA form, the CDR3 reads TGTGCCAGCAGCCAAGATCTAGCGGGGGGGCCGAAAGATACGCAGTATTTT. It encodes CASSQDLAGGPKDTQYF.

The chain uses TRBV13 and TRBJ2-7; D is unresolved. Trimming removed 1 base at V and 3 bases at J, with 13 bases between. Looked up from germline, CDR1 is PRHDT and CDR2 is FYEKMQ (reference sequence). The CDR3 sequence is 15 residues long. This CDR3 is CASSLVRRLNYEQYF. As DNA, the CDR3 is TGTGCCAGCAGCTTAGTTCGCAGATTAAACTACGAGCAGTACTTC.

The chain has TRBV10-1 and TRBJ2-5, with no clear D. This CDR3 has 18 residues. Germline V gives CDR1 WNHNN, CDR2 SYGVQD (reference sequence). Trimming stripped 9 bases from V and 3 bases from J, with 29 bases between. CDR3 coding DNA: TGCGCCAGAGACGGAGTAGGCGTCTCTTATGGTGATGAAGAGACCCAGTACTTC. Translated, it gives CARDGVGVSYGDEETQYF.

This sequence joins TRBV12-3 or TRBV12-4 and TRBJ2-7; TRBD1 is a possible D gene (6 bases). The CDR3 has 13 amino acids. Trimming took off 6 bases at V and 3 bases at J, with 12 bases between the two ends. CDR3 coding DNA: TGTGCCAGCAGCCAGGGACACATCTACGAGCAGTACTTC. Amino acid sequence: CASSQGHIYEQYF.